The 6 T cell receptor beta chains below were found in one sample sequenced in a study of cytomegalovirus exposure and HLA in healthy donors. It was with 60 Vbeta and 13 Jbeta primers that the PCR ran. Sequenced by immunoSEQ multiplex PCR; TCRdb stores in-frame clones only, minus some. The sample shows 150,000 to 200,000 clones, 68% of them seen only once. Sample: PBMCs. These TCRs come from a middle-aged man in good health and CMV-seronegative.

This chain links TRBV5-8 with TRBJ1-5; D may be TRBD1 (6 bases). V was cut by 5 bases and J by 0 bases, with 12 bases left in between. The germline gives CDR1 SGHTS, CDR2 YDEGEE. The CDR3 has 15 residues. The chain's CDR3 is CASRRQVLSNQPQHF. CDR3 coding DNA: TGTGCCAGCAGGCGACAGGTCCTTAGCAATCAGCCCCAGCATTTT.

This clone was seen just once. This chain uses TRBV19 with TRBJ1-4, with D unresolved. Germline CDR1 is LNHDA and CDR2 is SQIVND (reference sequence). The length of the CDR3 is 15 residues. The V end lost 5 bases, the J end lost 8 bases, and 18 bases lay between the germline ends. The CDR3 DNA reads TGTGCCAGTAGTTCCCGACGACTACTGGGGGAAAAACTGTTTTTT. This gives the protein CASSSRRLLGEKLFF.

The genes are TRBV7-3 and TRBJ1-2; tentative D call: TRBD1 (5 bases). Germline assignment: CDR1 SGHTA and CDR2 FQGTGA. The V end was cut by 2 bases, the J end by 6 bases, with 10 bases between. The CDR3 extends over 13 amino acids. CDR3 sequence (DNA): TGTGCCAGCAGCTTATCCGGGGGTAATGGCTACACCTTC. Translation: CASSLSGGNGYTF.

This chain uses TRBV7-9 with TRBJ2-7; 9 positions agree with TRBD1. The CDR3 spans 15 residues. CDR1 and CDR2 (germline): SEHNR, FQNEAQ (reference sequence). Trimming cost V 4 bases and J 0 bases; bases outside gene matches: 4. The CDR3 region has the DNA TGTGCCAGCAGCTATCGGACAGGGGACTCCTACGAGCAGTACTTC. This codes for CASSYRTGDSYEQYF.

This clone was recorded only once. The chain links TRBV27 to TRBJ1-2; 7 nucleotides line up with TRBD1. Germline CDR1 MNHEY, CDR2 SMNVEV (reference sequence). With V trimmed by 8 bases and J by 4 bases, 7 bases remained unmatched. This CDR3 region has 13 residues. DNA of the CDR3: TGTGCCAGCGCCGGACAGGCCTTCTATGGCTACACCTTC. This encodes CASAGQAFYGYTF.

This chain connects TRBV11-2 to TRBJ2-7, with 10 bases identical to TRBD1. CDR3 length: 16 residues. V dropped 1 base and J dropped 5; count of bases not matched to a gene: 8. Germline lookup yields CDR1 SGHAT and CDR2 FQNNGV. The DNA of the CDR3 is TGTGCCAGCAGCTTAGTTCGGACAGGGGGACGCCACGAGCAGTACTTC. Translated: CASSLVRTGGRHEQYF.